The rows below give T cell receptor beta chains drawn from one sample of a study of cytomegalovirus exposure and HLA in healthy donors. Assay: immunoSEQ multiplex PCR; the TCRdb copy retains only in-frame clones and omits some. The table has 150,000 or so clones, about 80% seen once. Sequencing was performed on PBMCs. These receptors came from a woman aged 40-49 years in good health and CMV-seronegative. Both conserved end residues are part of each CDR3. A D gene is named only where the DNA matches it firmly. For some rows the clone size is stated as once, few or many, or as a class when expanded; others skip it.

NA	TRBV4-3	NA	TRBJ2-6	TGCGCCAGCAGCCAAGAGGGCCGATCCCTCTCTGGGGCCAACGTCCTGACTTTC	CASSQEGRSLSGANVLTF
NA	TRBV6-5	NA	TRBJ2-5	TGTGCCAGCAGTCAGCAAGAGACCCAGTACTTC	CASSQQETQYF
NA	TRBV27	NA	TRBJ2-7	TGTGCCAGCAGTAGCGGTCAGGGGTTGACCTACGAGCAGTACTTC	CASSSGQGLTYEQYF
TRBD1	TRBV15	once	TRBJ2-2	TGTGCCACCAGCCGACAGGGGGTTGTTCCCGGGGAGCTGTTTTTT	CATSRQGVVPGELFF
TRBD1	TRBV18	once	TRBJ1-1	TGTGCCAGCTCATACGCAGGGGGGTTGAACACTGAAGCTTTCTTT	CASSYAGGLNTEAFF
TRBD1	TRBV18	NA	TRBJ2-2	TGTGCCAGCTCACCACGACAGGGGGGTTCCGGGGAGCTGTTTTTT	CASSPRQGGSGELFF
NA	TRBV29-1	NA	TRBJ1-2	TGCAGCGTTGGACAGCGGGATGGCTACACCTTC	CSVGQRDGYTF
TRBD2	TRBV4-2	NA	TRBJ2-5	TGTGCCAGCAGCCAAGAGGGGCTAGCGGGATCAGAGACCCAGTACTTC	CASSQEGLAGSETQYF
TRBD2	TRBV29-1	NA	TRBJ2-1	TGTACTAGCGGGAGGGTATACAATGAGCAGTTCTTC	CTSGRVYNEQFF
TRBD1	TRBV29-1	few	TRBJ2-3	TGCAGCGTTGAAGGTCTACAGGGGGGCACAGATACGCAGTATTTT	CSVEGLQGGTDTQYF
NA	TRBV9	NA	TRBJ2-5	TGTGCCAGCAGCGTCGCCCCAGGCAGCCAAGAGACCCAGTACTTC	CASSVAPGSQETQYF
NA	TRBV6-5	few	TRBJ2-1	TGTGCCAGCAGTTCCAACGTGGACAGAAACAATGAGCAGTTCTTC	CASSSNVDRNNEQFF
NA	TRBV11-2	NA	TRBJ1-1	TGTGCCAGCAGCTTAGTAGGGGTCTCTGGCACTGAAGCTTTCTTT	CASSLVGVSGTEAFF
NA	TRBV5-1	NA	TRBJ2-7	TGCGCCAGCACCCTTGGGGGGACGGGCACCTACGAGCAGTACTTC	CASTLGGTGTYEQYF
NA	TRBV5-8	NA	TRBJ2-3	TGTGCCAGCAGCCTCTCCGGGTCGGGAACTCAGTATTTT	CASSLSGSGTQYF
NA	TRBV19	NA	TRBJ2-1	TGTGCCAGTACCGCCACAGGGCCAGCGGACTACAATGAGCAGTTCTTC	CASTATGPADYNEQFF
TRBD1	TRBV5-4	NA	TRBJ1-2	TGTGCCAGCAGCTCACCGGGACAGGGACACTATGGCTACACCTTC	CASSSPGQGHYGYTF
TRBD1	TRBV25-1	NA	TRBJ1-2	TGTGCCAGCAGCCCCGGGACAGGGTCTAACTATGGCTACACCTTC	CASSPGTGSNYGYTF
NA	TRBV25-1	NA	TRBJ2-1	TGTGCCAGCAGTGAATGGGGGGCCTACAATGAGCAGTTCTTC	CASSEWGAYNEQFF
NA	TRBV5-4	NA	TRBJ1-2	TGTGCCAGCAGCTTGGACGTTATCCCTAATGGCTACACCTTC	CASSLDVIPNGYTF
TRBD2	TRBV4-1	few	TRBJ2-3	TGCGCCAGCAGCCAAGCGGCGGGAGGGCCGTTAGATACGCAGTATTTT	CASSQAAGGPLDTQYF
NA	TRBV19	NA	TRBJ2-3	TGTGCCAGTAGTATAGATAGGACAGACCTCACAGATACGCAGTATTTT	CASSIDRTDLTDTQYF
TRBD2	TRBV10-1	NA	TRBJ2-7	TGCGCCAGCACCCGGACTAGCGGATACGAGCAGTACTTC	CASTRTSGYEQYF
NA	TRBV13	once	TRBJ2-4	TGTGCCAGCAGCTTAAGAGGGAGTGGGGTAGACATTCAGTACTTC	CASSLRGSGVDIQYF
NA	TRBV7-6	NA	TRBJ1-2	TGTGCCAGCAGCGCGGATCGGACAGCCTTCTATGGCTACACCTTC	CASSADRTAFYGYTF
TRBD2	TRBV7-9	NA	TRBJ2-5	TGTGCCAGCAGCGCGGGACTAGCGGTAGAGACCCAGTACTTC	CASSAGLAVETQYF
NA	TRBV7-2	NA	TRBJ1-1	TGTGCCAGCAGCTTACGAGGTCTGGGGGCACCTTGGAACACTGAAGCTTTCTTT	CASSLRGLGAPWNTEAFF
NA	TRBV2	NA	TRBJ1-5	TGTGCCAGCAAACGAACAGGGAATCAGCCCCAGCATTTT	CASKRTGNQPQHF
NA	TRBV9	NA	TRBJ1-1	TGTGCCAGCAGCCCACGACAGTGGGGGAACACTGAAGCTTTCTTT	CASSPRQWGNTEAFF
TRBD2	TRBV11-3	once	TRBJ2-1	TGTGCCAGCAGCTTAGGTGGTGGGAGGGACAATGAGCAGTTCTTC	CASSLGGGRDNEQFF
NA	TRBV28	few	TRBJ2-7	TGTGCCAGCAGTTTAGCCCATAATACAGGGTTGTACGAGCAGTACTTC	CASSLAHNTGLYEQYF
NA	TRBV7-3	NA	TRBJ2-1	TGTGCCAGCAGCTCCCAATTTAGCGCAATAGTCCCCAATGAGCAGTTCTTC	CASSSQFSAIVPNEQFF
TRBD2	TRBV27	NA	TRBJ2-7	TGTGCCAGCGCCCCAGGAGCGGGAGGGGTCTACGAGCAGTACTTC	CASAPGAGGVYEQYF
NA	TRBV2	once	TRBJ2-5	TGTGCCAGCAGTGTGGACTTGATCCAAGAGACCCAGTACTTC	CASSVDLIQETQYF
TRBD2	TRBV7-9	NA	TRBJ2-1	TGTGCCAGCAGCTTACGTCCTAGCGGGGGGGCCAATGAGCAGTTCTTC	CASSLRPSGGANEQFF
NA	TRBV7-9	NA	TRBJ1-1	TGTGCCAGCAGCTTAGCGCTCGCCGGGTCTTACACTGAAGCTTTCTTT	CASSLALAGSYTEAFF
NA	TRBV7-9	NA	TRBJ2-1	TGTGCCAGCAGCTCGATGTTCGGAGGCACCAATGAGCAGTTCTTC	CASSSMFGGTNEQFF
TRBD1	TRBV25-1	NA	TRBJ2-5	TGTGCCAGCAGTGTTGGGACAGGGTTGTACTTC	CASSVGTGLYF
TRBD2	TRBV10-2	NA	TRBJ2-7	TGCGCCAGCGGCGGGGGTTGGTCCTACGAGCAGTACTTC	CASGGGWSYEQYF
TRBD1	TRBV7-9	few	TRBJ2-2	TGTGCCAGCGGATCCGGTCAGGGGGCGCTTGCCGGGGAGCTGTTTTTT	CASGSGQGALAGELFF
TRBD2	TRBV7-2	NA	TRBJ2-7	TGTGCCAGCAGCTTTAGGGCTAGCGGGGTGGGGGGCTCCTACGAGCAGTACTTC	CASSFRASGVGGSYEQYF
TRBD2	TRBV28	NA	TRBJ2-7	TGTGCCAGCAGCCGGGGAGACAGCGGGGGATACGAGCAGTACTTC	CASSRGDSGGYEQYF
TRBD1	TRBV2	NA	TRBJ1-4	TGTGCCAGCAGCCCAGGGGGCGTTGAAAAACTGTTTTTT	CASSPGGVEKLFF
TRBD2	TRBV7-2	once	TRBJ2-7	TGTGCCAGCAGCTCGCGGACTAGCGGGTACGAGCAGTACTTC	CASSSRTSGYEQYF
NA	TRBV27	few	TRBJ1-1	TGTGCCAGCAGTTTATTCTCAGGGCTGCCTGAAGCTTTCTTT	CASSLFSGLPEAFF
TRBD1	TRBV6-5	NA	TRBJ1-1	TGTGCCAGCAGGTCGGGACAGGTTTTCACTGAAGCTTTCTTT	CASRSGQVFTEAFF
TRBD1	TRBV5-6	NA	TRBJ1-5	TGTGCCAGCAGCACCGGACAGGGAGAAGGCCATCAGCCCCAGCATTTT	CASSTGQGEGHQPQHF
TRBD1	TRBV28	once	TRBJ1-6	TGTGCCAGCATCTGGGGACAGACAGATTCACCCCTCCACTTT	CASIWGQTDSPLHF